This T cell receptor (beta chain) was obtained from a study of control samples from healthy donors and cancer patients. The trim removed 7 bases at V and 9 bases at J, leaving 14 bases unmatched. This CDR3 is 16 amino acids long. The germline V gene encodes CDR1 LGHDT and CDR2 YNNKEL (reference sequence). Measured with immunoSEQ multiplex PCR; TCRdb has only the in-frame clones, and not every one. Of about 220,000 clones in the sample, just under 95% are singletons; the top ten hold approximately 1.4%. The sequenced sample was blood. The sequence was collected from a man aged 50-59 years in good health. This chain uses TRBV3-1 (or the pseudogene TRBV3-2) with TRBJ2-1; 11 bases are a match to TRBD2. CDR3 DNA sequence: TGTGCCAGCAACCCCGGGTGGGTAGCGGGGGGGTGTGAGCAGTTCTTC. It encodes CASNPGWVAGGCEQFF.